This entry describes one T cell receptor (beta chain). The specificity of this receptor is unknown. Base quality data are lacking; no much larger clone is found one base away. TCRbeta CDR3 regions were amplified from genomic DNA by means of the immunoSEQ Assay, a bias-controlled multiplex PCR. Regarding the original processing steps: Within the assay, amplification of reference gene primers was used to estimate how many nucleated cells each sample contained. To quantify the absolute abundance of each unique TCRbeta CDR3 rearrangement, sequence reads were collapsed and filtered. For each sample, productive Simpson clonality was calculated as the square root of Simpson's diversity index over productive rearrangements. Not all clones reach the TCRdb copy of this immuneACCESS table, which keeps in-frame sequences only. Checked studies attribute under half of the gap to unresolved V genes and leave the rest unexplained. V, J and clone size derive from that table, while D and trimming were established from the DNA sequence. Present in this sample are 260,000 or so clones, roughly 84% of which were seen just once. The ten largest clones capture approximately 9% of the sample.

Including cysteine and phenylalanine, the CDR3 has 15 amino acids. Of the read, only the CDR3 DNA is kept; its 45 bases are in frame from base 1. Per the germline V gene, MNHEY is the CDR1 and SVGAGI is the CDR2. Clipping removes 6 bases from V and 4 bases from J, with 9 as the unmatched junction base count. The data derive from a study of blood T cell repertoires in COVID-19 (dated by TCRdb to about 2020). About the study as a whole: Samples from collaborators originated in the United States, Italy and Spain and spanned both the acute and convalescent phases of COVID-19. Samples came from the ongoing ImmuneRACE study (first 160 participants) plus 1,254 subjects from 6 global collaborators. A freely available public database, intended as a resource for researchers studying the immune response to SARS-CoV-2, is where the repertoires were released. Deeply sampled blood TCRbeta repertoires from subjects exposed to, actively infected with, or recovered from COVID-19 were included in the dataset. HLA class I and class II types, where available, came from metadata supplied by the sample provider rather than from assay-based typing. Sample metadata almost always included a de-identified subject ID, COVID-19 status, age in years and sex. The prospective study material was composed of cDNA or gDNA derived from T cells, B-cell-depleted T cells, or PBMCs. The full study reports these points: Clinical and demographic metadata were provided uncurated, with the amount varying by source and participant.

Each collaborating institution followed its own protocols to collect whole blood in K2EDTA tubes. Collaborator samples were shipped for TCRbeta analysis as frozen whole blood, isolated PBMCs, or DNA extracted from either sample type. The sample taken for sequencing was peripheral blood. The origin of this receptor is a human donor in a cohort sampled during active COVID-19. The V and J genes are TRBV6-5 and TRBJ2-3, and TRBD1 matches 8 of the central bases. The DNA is TGTGCCAGCAGAGCAGGGGGCCGGGATCCAGATACGCAGTATTTT. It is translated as CASRAGGRDPDTQYF.